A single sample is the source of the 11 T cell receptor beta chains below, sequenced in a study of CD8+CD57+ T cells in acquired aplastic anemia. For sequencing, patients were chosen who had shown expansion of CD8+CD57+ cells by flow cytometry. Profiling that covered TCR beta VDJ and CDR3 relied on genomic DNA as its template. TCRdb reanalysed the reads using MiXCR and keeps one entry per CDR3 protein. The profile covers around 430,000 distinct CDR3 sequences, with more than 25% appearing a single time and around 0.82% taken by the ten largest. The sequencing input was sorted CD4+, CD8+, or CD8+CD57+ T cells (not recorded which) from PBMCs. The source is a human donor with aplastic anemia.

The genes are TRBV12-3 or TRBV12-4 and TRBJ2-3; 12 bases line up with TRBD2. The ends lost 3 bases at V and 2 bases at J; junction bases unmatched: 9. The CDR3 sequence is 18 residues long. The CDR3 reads CASSFARASGGDTDTQYF. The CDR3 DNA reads TGTGCCAGCAGTTTTGCGCGCGCTAGCGGGGGGGACACAGATACGCAGTATTTT.

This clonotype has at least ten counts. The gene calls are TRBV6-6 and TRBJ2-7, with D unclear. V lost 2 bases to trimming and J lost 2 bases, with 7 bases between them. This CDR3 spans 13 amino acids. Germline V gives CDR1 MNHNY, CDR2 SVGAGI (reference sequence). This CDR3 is CASSYGDTYEQYF. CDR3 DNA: TGTGCCAGCAGTTACGGCGACACCTACGAGCAGTACTTC.

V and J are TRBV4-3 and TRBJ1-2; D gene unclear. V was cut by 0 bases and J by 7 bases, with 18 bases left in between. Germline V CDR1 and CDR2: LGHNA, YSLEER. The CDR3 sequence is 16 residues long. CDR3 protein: CASSQDPFSDGGGYTF. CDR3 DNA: TGCGCCAGCAGCCAAGACCCCTTCAGTGACGGTGGTGGCTACACCTTC.

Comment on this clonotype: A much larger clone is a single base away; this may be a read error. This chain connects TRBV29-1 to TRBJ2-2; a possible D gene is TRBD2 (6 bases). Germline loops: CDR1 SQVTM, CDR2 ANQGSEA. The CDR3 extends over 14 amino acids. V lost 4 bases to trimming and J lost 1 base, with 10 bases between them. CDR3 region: CSVAYSGNTGELFF. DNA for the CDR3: TGCAGCGTTGCCTATAGCGGGAACACCGGGGAGCTGTTTTTT.

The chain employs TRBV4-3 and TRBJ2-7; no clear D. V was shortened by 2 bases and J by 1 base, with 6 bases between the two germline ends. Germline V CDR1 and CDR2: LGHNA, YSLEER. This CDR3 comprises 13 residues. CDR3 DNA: TGCGCCAGCAGCCAAACTCCATCCTACGAGCAGTACTTC. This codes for CASSQTPSYEQYF.

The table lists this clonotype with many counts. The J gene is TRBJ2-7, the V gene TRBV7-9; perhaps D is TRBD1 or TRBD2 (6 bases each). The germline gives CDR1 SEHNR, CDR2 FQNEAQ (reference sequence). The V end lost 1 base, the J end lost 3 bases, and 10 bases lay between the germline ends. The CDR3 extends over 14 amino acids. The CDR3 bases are TGTGCCAGCAGCTTAGACGGGGGCAGCTACGAGCAGTACTTC. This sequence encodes CASSLDGGSYEQYF.

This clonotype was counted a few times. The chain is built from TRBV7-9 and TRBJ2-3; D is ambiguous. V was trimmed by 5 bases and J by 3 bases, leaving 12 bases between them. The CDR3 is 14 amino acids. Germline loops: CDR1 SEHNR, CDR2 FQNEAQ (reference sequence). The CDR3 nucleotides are TGTGCCAGCAGCACCCGAATGGGGACAGATACGCAGTATTTT. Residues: CASSTRMGTDTQYF. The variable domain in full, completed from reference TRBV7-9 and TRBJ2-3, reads DTGVSQNPRHKITKRGQNVTFRCDPISEHNRLYWYRQTLGQGPEFLTYFQNEAQLEKSRLLSDRFSAERPKGSFSTLEIQRTEQGDSAMYLCASSTRMGTDTQYFGPGTRLTVL.

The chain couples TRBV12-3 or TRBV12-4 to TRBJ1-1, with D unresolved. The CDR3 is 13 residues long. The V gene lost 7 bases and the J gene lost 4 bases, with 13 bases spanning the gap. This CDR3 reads CASNTPLSTEAFF. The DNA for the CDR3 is TGTGCCAGCAATACCCCGTTGAGCACTGAAGCTTTCTTT.

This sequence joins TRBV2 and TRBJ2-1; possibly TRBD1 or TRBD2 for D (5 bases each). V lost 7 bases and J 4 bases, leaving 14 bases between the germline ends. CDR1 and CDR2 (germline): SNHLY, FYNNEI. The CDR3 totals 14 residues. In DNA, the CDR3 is TGTGCCAGCACTTCGGGACGGAGATACAATGAGCAGTTCTTC. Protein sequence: CASTSGRRYNEQFF.

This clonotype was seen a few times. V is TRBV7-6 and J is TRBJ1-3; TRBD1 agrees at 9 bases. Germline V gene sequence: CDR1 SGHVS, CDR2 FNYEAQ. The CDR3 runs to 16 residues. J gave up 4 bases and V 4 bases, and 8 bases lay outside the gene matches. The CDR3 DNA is TGTGCCAGCAGCTCTCCCTCCGGGACAGGGGGAAACACCATATATTTT. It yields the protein CASSSPSGTGGNTIYF. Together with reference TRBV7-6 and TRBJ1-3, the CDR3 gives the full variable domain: GAGVSQSPRYKVTKRGQDVALRCDPISGHVSLYWYRQALGQGPEFLTYFNYEAQQDKSGLPNDRFSAERPEGSISTLTIQRTEQRDSAMYRCASSSPSGTGGNTIYFGEGSWLTVV.

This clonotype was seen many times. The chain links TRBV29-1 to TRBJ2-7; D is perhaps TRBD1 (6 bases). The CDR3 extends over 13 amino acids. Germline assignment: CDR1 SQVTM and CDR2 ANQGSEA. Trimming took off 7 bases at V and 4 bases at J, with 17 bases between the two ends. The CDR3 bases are TGCAGCGGCCGAAAGGGGGAGTCGTACGAGCAGTACTTC. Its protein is CSGRKGESYEQYF.